One T cell receptor beta chain is described in this entry. What it binds is not known. Per the germline V gene, CDR1 is GTSNPN and CDR2 is SVGIG (reference sequence). The CDR3 sequence is 14 residues long. With V trimmed by 2 bases and J by 1 base, 3 bases remained unmatched. The record originates from a study of cytotoxic CD8 clonotypes in ibrutinib-treated CLL. Data came from immunoSEQ multiplex PCR; TCRdb stores just in-frame clones and leaves some out. The sample has 110,000 to 150,000 clones; roughly three quarters are singletons. Overall study results and limits: Higher clonality was seen at ibrutinib response and a return toward baseline at progression. Sustained-remission and progressing patients diverged in sampling times.

This clonotype was obtained from a human donor with chronic lymphocytic leukemia. This chain uses TRBV30 with TRBJ2-3, with 7 bases aligning to TRBD1. Sequenced here: PBMCs, sampled after 24 months of ibrutinib treatment. This CDR3 is CAWSTGQGTDTQYF. CDR3 in DNA: TGTGCCTGGAGTACCGGACAGGGCACAGATACGCAGTATTTT.